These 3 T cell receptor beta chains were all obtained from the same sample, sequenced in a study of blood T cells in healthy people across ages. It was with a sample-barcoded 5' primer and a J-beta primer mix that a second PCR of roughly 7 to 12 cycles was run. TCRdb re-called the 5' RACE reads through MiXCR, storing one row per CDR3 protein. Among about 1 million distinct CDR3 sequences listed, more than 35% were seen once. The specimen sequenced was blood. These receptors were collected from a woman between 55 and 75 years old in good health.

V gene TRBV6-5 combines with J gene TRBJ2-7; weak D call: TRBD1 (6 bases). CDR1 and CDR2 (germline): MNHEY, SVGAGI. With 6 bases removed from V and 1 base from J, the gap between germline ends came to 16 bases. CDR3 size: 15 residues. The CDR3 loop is CASSLHRDNSYEQYF. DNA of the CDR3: TGTGCCAGCAGCCTTCATCGGGACAATTCCTACGAGCAGTACTTC.

CDR3 in amino acids: CASSERFTDTQYF. Here the CDR3 DNA reads TGTGCCAGCAGCGAAAGGTTCACAGATACGCAGTATTTT. The chain recombines TRBV9 with TRBJ2-3; D is unclear. Trimming shortened V by 3 bases and J by 2 bases, and 7 bases separated the two germline ends. CDR3 length equals 13 residues. Per germline, CDR1 SGDLS and CDR2 YYNGEE.

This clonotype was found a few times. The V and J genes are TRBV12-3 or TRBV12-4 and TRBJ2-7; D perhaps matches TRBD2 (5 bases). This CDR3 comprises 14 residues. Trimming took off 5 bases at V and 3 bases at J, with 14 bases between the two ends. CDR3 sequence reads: CASSAGSGGYEQYF. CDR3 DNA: TGTGCCAGCAGTGCCGGGTCAGGAGGCTACGAGCAGTACTTC.